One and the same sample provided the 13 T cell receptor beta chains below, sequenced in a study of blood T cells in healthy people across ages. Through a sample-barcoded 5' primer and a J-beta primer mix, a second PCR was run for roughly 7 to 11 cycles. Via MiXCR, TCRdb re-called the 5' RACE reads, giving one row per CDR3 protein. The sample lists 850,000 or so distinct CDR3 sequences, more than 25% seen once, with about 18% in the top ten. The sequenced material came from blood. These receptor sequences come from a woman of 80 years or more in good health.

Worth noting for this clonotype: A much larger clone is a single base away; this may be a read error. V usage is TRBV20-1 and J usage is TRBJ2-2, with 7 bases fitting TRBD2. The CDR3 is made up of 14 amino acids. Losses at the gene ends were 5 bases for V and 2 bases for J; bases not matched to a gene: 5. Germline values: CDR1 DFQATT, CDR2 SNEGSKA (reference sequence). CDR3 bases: TGCAGTGCTCGTGGGGAGGGCAACACCGGGGAGCTGTTTTTT. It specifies CSARGEGNTGELFF.

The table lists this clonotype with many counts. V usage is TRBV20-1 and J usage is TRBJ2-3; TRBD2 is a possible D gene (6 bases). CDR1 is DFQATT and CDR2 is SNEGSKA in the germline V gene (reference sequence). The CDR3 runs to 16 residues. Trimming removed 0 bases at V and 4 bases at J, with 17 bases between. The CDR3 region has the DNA TGCAGTGCTAGAGAGGTCTACTGGCGGGACGCAGATACGCAGTATTTT. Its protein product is CSAREVYWRDADTQYF.

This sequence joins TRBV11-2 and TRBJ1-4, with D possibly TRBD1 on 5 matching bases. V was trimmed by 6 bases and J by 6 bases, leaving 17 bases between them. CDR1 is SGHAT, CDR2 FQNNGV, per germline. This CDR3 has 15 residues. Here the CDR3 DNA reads TGTGCCAGCAGAAAACGGCAGGGCAGGGATGAAAAACTGTTTTTT. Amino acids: CASRKRQGRDEKLFF.

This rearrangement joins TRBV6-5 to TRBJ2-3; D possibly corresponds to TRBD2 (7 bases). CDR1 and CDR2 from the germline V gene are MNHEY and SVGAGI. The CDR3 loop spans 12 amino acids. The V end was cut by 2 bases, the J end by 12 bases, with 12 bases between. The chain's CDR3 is CASSYGGAPQYF. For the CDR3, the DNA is TGTGCCAGCAGTTACGGGGGGGCGCCCCAGTATTTT.

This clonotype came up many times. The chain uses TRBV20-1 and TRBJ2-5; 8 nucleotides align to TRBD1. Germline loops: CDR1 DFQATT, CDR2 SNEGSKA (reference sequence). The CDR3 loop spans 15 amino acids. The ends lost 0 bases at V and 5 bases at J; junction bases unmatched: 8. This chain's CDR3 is CSARDPQGAKETQYF. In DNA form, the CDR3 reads TGCAGTGCTAGAGATCCCCAGGGGGCGAAGGAGACCCAGTACTTC.

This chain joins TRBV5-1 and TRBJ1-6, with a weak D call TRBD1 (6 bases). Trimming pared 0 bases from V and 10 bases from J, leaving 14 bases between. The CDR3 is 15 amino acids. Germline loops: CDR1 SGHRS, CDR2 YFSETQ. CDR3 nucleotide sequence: TGCGCCAGCAGCTTGGAAGCAGGGGTTAACTCACCCCTCCACTTT. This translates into CASSLEAGVNSPLHF.

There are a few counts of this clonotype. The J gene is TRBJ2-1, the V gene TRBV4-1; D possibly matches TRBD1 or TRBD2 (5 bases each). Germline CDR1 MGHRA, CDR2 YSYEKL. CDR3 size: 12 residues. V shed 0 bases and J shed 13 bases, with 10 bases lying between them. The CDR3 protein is CASSQDVGPQFF. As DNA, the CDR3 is TGCGCCAGCAGCCAAGATGTGGGACCTCAGTTCTTC.

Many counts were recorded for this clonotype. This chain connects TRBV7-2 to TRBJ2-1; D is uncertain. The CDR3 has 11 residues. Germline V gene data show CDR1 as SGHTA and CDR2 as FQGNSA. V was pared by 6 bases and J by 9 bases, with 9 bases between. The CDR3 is CASRNYVEQFF. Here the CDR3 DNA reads TGTGCCAGCAGAAACTATGTTGAGCAGTTCTTC. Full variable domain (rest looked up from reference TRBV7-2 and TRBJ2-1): GAGVSQSPSNKVTEKGKDVELRCDPISGHTALYWYRQSLGQGLEFLIYFQGNSAPDKSGLPSDRFSAERTGGSVSTLTIQRTQQEDSAVYLCASRNYVEQFFGPGTRLTVL.

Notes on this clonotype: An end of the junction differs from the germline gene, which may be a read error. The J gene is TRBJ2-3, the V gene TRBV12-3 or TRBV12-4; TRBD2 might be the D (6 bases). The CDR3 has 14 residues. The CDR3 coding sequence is TGTGCCAGCAGTCATCGGGAGAGAGCAGATATGCAGTATTTT. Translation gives CASSHRERADMQYF.

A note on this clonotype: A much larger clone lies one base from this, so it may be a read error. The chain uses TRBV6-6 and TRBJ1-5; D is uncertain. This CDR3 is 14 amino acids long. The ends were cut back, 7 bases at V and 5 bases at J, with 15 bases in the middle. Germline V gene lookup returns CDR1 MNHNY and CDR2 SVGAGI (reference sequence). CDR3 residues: CASIGTGGDQPQHF. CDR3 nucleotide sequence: TGTGCCAGCATTGGCACCGGTGGGGATCAGCCCCAGCATTTT.

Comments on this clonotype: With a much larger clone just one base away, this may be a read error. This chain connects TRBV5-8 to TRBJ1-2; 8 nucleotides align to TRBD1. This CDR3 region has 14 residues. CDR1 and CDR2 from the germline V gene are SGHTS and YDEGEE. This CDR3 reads CAGRPRGQGGGYTF. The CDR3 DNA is TGTGCCGGCAGGCCGCGAGGACAGGGAGGAGGCTACACCTTC.

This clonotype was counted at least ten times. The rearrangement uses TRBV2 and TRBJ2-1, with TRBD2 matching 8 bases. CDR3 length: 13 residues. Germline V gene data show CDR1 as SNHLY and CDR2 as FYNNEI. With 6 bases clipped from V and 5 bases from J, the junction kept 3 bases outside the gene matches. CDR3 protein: CASRELADNEQFF. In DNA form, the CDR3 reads TGTGCCAGCAGGGAACTAGCGGACAATGAGCAGTTCTTC.

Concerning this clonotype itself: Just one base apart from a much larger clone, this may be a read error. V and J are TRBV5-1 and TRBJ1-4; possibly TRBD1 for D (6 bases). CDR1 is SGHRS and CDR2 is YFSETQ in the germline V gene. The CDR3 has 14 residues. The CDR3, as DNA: TGCGCCAGCGGCTTCGGACAGCCTAATGAAAAACTGTTTTTT. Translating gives CASGFGQPNEKLFF.